These T cell receptor beta chains were read from a single sample in a study of blood T cell repertoires in COVID-19. The method was immunoSEQ multiplex PCR; TCRdb's version includes in-frame clones alone and lacks a portion of them. The sample lists about 130,000 clones; 90% were seen once. Sequenced sample: peripheral blood. The receptors shown here come from a middle-aged man with active COVID-19. The CDR3 runs from the conserved cysteine through the conserved F or W. A D gene is named only where the DNA matches it firmly.

cdr3_nt	cdr3_aa	j_call	d_call	v_call
TGTGCCAGCAGCTTCGGGGGGAGCAATCAGCCCCAGCATTTT	CASSFGGSNQPQHF	TRBJ1-5	.	TRBV5-5
TGTGCCAGCAGCCAAGTTCCTCGGGACACTGAAGCTTTCTTT	CASSQVPRDTEAFF	TRBJ1-1	.	TRBV4-2
TGTGCCACCAGTGATACCGGATTGGTCCCAGGGACCGGGGAGCTGTTTTTT	CATSDTGLVPGTGELFF	TRBJ2-2	.	TRBV24-1
TGTGCCAGCAGTTCCTCCACCGGGGAGCTGTTTTTT	CASSSSTGELFF	TRBJ2-2	.	TRBV12-3/TRBV12-4
TGCAGCGTTGAACCCAGACCCCCTTTCGGGGACTACACCTTC	CSVEPRPPFGDYTF	TRBJ1-2	.	TRBV29-1
TGTGCCAGCAGTCTCCTAAGGACTAGCGGGGTGACCGGGGAGCTGTTTTTT	CASSLLRTSGVTGELFF	TRBJ2-2	TRBD2	TRBV6-6
TGTGCCTGGAGTAACAATCGAGGCTATGAGCAGTTCTTC	CAWSNNRGYEQFF	TRBJ2-1	.	TRBV30
TGTGCCAGTGACAGGGCGAACACCGGGGAGCTGTTTTTT	CASDRANTGELFF	TRBJ2-2	TRBD1	TRBV12-3/TRBV12-4
TGTGCCAGCACCCTCGAGGGAATGAACACTGAAGCTTTCTTT	CASTLEGMNTEAFF	TRBJ1-1	.	TRBV5-6
TGTGCCAGCTCCCTTGGACAGGGCCGGGAGACCCAGTACTTC	CASSLGQGRETQYF	TRBJ2-5	TRBD1	TRBV18
TGTGCCAGCAGCTTAGTTGGGACACCACACACTGAAGCTTTCTTT	CASSLVGTPHTEAFF	TRBJ1-1	.	TRBV7-2